A selection of T cell receptor beta chains follows, all from one sample in a study of T cell responses to AZD1222 COVID-19 vaccine. The protocol was immunoSEQ multiplex PCR, while the TCRdb copy is restricted to in-frame clones and leaves out a portion. The sample yields around 130,000 clones, roughly 85% seen once. The material sequenced was peripheral blood, taken on day 0 of AZD1222 vaccination. These receptors all stem from an adult in good health. Each CDR3 is given with its conserved first and last residue. A D gene is named only where the DNA matches it firmly. The size of a clone is reported for some rows only, either as once, few or many, or as a class for expanded clones.

D gene	V gene	J gene	clone size	CDR3 DNA	CDR3 protein
NA	TRBV5-8	TRBJ1-4	NA	TGTGCCAGCTCCAGCTATCCCCATGAAAAACTGTTTTTT	CASSSYPHEKLFF
NA	TRBV28	TRBJ1-5	NA	TGTGCCAGCAGTTCACAGGTGATTAATCAGCCCCAGCATTTT	CASSSQVINQPQHF
NA	TRBV7-9	TRBJ1-2	NA	TGTGCCAGCAGCTTAACAGGATGGGACTATGGCTACACCTTC	CASSLTGWDYGYTF
TRBD2	TRBV7-6	TRBJ2-7	NA	TGTGCCAGCAGCTTAGCCTTGCGGGAGAGCTCCTACGAGCAGTACTTC	CASSLALRESSYEQYF
NA	TRBV12-3/TRBV12-4	TRBJ1-1	NA	TGTGCCAGCAGCAAGCAGCTCTACACTGAAGCTTTCTTT	CASSKQLYTEAFF
NA	TRBV3-1/TRBV3-2	TRBJ2-4	NA	TGTGCCAGCAGCAGGCATGAGGGGGGGTACATTCAGTACTTC	CASSRHEGGYIQYF
TRBD1	TRBV29-1	TRBJ2-7	NA	TGCAGCGCAGGAACAGGGGGCGGGTACGAGCAGTACTTC	CSAGTGGGYEQYF
NA	TRBV28	TRBJ2-2	few	TGTGCCAGCAGTTTTTCATCCCTGAACACCGGGGAGCTGTTTTTT	CASSFSSLNTGELFF
NA	TRBV21-1	TRBJ2-1	NA	TGTGCCAGCAGCATGGTTTCCCCCACGACTAGACGTGGAATCTACAATGAGCAGTTCTTC	CASSMVSPTTRRGIYNEQFF
NA	TRBV6-4	TRBJ2-1	NA	TGTGCCAACAGTCGGGGGCCCTACTACAATGAGCAGTTCTTC	CANSRGPYYNEQFF
NA	TRBV6-5	TRBJ2-3	NA	TGTGCCAGCGCCCAGACGAAAATCACAGATACGCAGTATTTT	CASAQTKITDTQYF
TRBD1	TRBV18	TRBJ2-7	NA	TGTGCCAGCTCACCAAGGGACAGGGTCTACGAGCAGTACTTC	CASSPRDRVYEQYF
NA	TRBV4-3	TRBJ2-5	NA	TGCGCCAGCAGCCAAGGTCAGGGAGAGGAGACCCAGTACTTC	CASSQGQGEETQYF
TRBD1	TRBV7-2	TRBJ1-6	few	TGTGCCAGCAGCATCCTATCCGGGACAGGGGGCCGCCTCCTCCACTTT	CASSILSGTGGRLLHF
NA	TRBV6-5	TRBJ1-1	large	TGTGCCAGCTCGCTCGGGGGCGATTTCTCTGAAGCTTTCTTT	CASSLGGDFSEAFF
NA	TRBV27	TRBJ1-3	NA	TGTGCCAGCAGTTTATATGGGTCGGCCGCTATCTCTGGAAACACCATATATTTT	CASSLYGSAAISGNTIYF
TRBD1	TRBV19	TRBJ1-1	NA	TGTGCCAGTAGTATTGATCGTTTCGGGGGGACAGACGTTATGGAAGCTTTCTTT	CASSIDRFGGTDVMEAFF
NA	TRBV5-4	TRBJ2-1	NA	TGTGCCAGCAGCTTGGGAGGGGGGTTACGGAACAATGAGCAGTTCTTC	CASSLGGGLRNNEQFF
NA	TRBV12-3/TRBV12-4	TRBJ2-7	once	TGTGCCAGCAGCCTCGATTACGAGCAGTACTTC	CASSLDYEQYF
TRBD2	TRBV13	TRBJ2-4	NA	TGTGCCAGCAGCCGGACTAGCGGCAAAAACATTCAGTACTTC	CASSRTSGKNIQYF
TRBD1	TRBV6-2/TRBV6-3	TRBJ1-2	NA	TGTGCCAGCAGTGTGACAGGGCAAGGCTACACCTTC	CASSVTGQGYTF
NA	TRBV28	TRBJ2-3	NA	TGTGCCAGCAGTCCGCAAACCCTAGGCACAGATACGCAGTATTTT	CASSPQTLGTDTQYF
TRBD1	TRBV6-2/TRBV6-3	TRBJ1-5	NA	TGTGCCAGCACCCCACGGAAGGGACAGGGATATCAGCCCCAGCATTTT	CASTPRKGQGYQPQHF
NA	TRBV11-2	TRBJ2-7	NA	TGTGCCAGCAGACGCAACTCCTACGAGCAGTACTTC	CASRRNSYEQYF
TRBD1	TRBV20-1	TRBJ2-5	once	TGCAGTGCTAGTGCCGGACAGGGCTCGGAGACCCAGTACTTC	CSASAGQGSETQYF
NA	TRBV21-1	TRBJ1-5	few	TGTGCCAGCAGACCGCGTAGCAATCAGCCCCAGCATTTT	CASRPRSNQPQHF
NA	TRBV5-6	TRBJ1-1	NA	TGTGCCAGCAGCTCCCCTTGGGGGGGCACTGAAGCTTTCTTT	CASSSPWGGTEAFF
NA	TRBV19	TRBJ1-6	NA	TGTGCCAGTAGTATAGATTTTGGGGTAGGGGACTCACCCCTCCACTTT	CASSIDFGVGDSPLHF
NA	TRBV11-3	TRBJ2-1	NA	TGTGCCAGCAGCTTAGGTTGGGGTACCTACAATGAGCAGTTCTTC	CASSLGWGTYNEQFF
TRBD1	TRBV4-2	TRBJ1-2	NA	TGTGCCAGCAGCCAAGACCTGGACCGACAGGGTGGCTACACCTTC	CASSQDLDRQGGYTF
NA	TRBV6-6	TRBJ1-5	NA	TGTGCCAGCAGTTACGGGGAGAATCAGCCCCAGCATTTT	CASSYGENQPQHF
TRBD1	TRBV9	TRBJ1-4	NA	TGTGCCAGCAGCGTCGGGACAGGGGCCGTGGGTGAAAAACTGTTTTTT	CASSVGTGAVGEKLFF
NA	TRBV6-2/TRBV6-3	TRBJ1-3	NA	TGTGCCAGCAGTTACGGCGGGACCCCGACTATCTCTGGAAACACCATATATTTT	CASSYGGTPTISGNTIYF
TRBD1	TRBV7-2	TRBJ2-7	NA	TGTGCCAGCAGCGGGACAGCTATGGGATCCTACGAGCAGTACTTC	CASSGTAMGSYEQYF
NA	TRBV6-1	TRBJ2-3	NA	TGTGCCAGCAGTGATGCTCGGGGGACTAGCACAGATACGCAGTATTTT	CASSDARGTSTDTQYF
NA	TRBV15	TRBJ2-7	NA	TGTGCCACCAGCAGAGATTTGGGATACGAGCAGTACTTC	CATSRDLGYEQYF
NA	TRBV13	TRBJ2-2	few	TGTGCCAGCAGCTTAGTCAGGGGAAACACCGGGGAGCTGTTTTTT	CASSLVRGNTGELFF
TRBD1	TRBV28	TRBJ2-3	NA	TGTGCCAGCAGCCAACGGGACAGGGGGTTTAAGACGTCTAGCACAGATACGCAGTATTTT	CASSQRDRGFKTSSTDTQYF
TRBD2	TRBV7-2	TRBJ2-7	NA	TGTGCCAGCAGCTCCCTAGCGGGAGGATCGTACGAGCAGTACTTC	CASSSLAGGSYEQYF
NA	TRBV5-6	TRBJ2-1	NA	TGTGCCAGCAGCTTGTCAGGGCCTGAGCAGTTCTTC	CASSLSGPEQFF
NA	TRBV18	TRBJ2-3	NA	TGTGCCAGCTCATCACCGGGACTGAGCACAGATACGCAGTATTTT	CASSSPGLSTDTQYF
NA	TRBV11-2	TRBJ2-3	NA	TGTGCCAGCAGCTTAGGTTACACTACTAGCACAGATACGCAGTATTTT	CASSLGYTTSTDTQYF
NA	TRBV4-3	TRBJ1-4	NA	TGCGCCAGCAGCCAAGTAACAAGGACAACTAATGAAAAACTGTTTTTT	CASSQVTRTTNEKLFF
TRBD1	TRBV29-1	TRBJ2-3	NA	TGCAGCGAAGGGACAGGGGCAGATACGCAGTATTTT	CSEGTGADTQYF
NA	TRBV18	TRBJ2-2	NA	TGTGCCAGCTCTCGGGATGGAACCGGGGAGCTGTTTTTT	CASSRDGTGELFF
TRBD1	TRBV28	TRBJ2-2	NA	TGTGCCAGCAGTACGGGACAGACGAACACCGGGGAGCTGTTTTTT	CASSTGQTNTGELFF
NA	TRBV3-1/TRBV3-2	TRBJ2-7	NA	TGTGCCAGCAGCACTACCCGGACAGACCTCAGCGAGCAGTACTTC	CASSTTRTDLSEQYF
NA	TRBV7-6	TRBJ2-3	NA	TGTGCCAGCTCGGGACATCCAGAATTCCAAGTAGATACGCAGTATTTT	CASSGHPEFQVDTQYF